This T cell receptor (beta chain) was recovered during a study of cytomegalovirus exposure and HLA in healthy donors. Per germline, CDR1 SEHNR and CDR2 FQNEAQ (reference sequence). The CDR3 loop spans 17 amino acids. V lost 5 bases and J 4 bases, leaving 20 bases between the germline ends. For this clone: Its target is not known.

This PCR relied on a set of 60 Vbeta primers and 13 Jbeta primers. Measured with immunoSEQ multiplex PCR; TCRdb has only the in-frame clones, and not every one. The data show tens of thousands of clones, 78% seen once. Likely unrecorded immune exposures existed in these nominally healthy donors. The study's findings and limits: Cytomegalovirus-associated TCR beta chains were listed, numbering roughly 150. Roughly even sequencing depth across donors was the assumption behind the presence/absence analyses. A later analysis, which compared TCR beta chains of equal frequency, found the HLA-associated ones more clonally expanded.

The sequencing sample was made of PBMCs. The chain is built from TRBV7-9 and TRBJ2-2, with D possibly being TRBD1 (6 bases). The receptor comes from a male donor in good health and CMV-seropositive. This chain's CDR3 is CASSPLWGTLGTGELFF. CDR3 in DNA: TGTGCCAGCAGCCCGCTGTGGGGGACACTGGGCACCGGGGAGCTGTTTTTT.